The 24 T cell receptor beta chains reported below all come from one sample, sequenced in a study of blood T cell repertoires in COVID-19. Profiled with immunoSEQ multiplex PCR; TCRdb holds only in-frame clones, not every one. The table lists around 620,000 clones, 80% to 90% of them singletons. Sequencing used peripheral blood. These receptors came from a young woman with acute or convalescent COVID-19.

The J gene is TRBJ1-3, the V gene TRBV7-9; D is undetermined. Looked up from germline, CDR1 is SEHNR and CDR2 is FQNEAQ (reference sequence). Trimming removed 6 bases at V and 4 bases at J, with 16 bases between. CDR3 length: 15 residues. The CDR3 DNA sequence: TGTGCCAGCAGAGCGACCGACCACCCCGGAAACACCATATATTTT. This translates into CASRATDHPGNTIYF.

The CDR3 region is CASSPRGSAYNEQFF. CDR3 DNA sequence: TGTGCCAGCTCACCAAGGGGGAGCGCCTACAATGAGCAGTTCTTC. V and J are TRBV18 and TRBJ2-1; D possibly corresponds to TRBD1 (6 bases). Germline V gene sequence: CDR1 KGHSH, CDR2 LQKENI. Trimming stripped 2 bases from V and 2 bases from J, with 10 bases between. This CDR3 has 15 residues.

The CDR3, as DNA: TGCGCCAGCAGGGACACTCAGAACACTGAAGCTTTCTTT. This gives the protein CASRDTQNTEAFF. V usage is TRBV4-3 and J usage is TRBJ1-1; weak D call: TRBD1 (5 bases). Per germline, CDR1 LGHNA and CDR2 YSLEER. Trimming cost V 6 bases and J 1 base, with 9 bases left between them. The CDR3 is made up of 13 amino acids.

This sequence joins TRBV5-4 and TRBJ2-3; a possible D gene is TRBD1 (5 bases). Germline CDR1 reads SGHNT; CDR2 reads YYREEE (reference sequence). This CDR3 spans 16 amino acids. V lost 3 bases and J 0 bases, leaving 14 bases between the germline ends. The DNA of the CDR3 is TGTGCCAGCAGCTCCCCAGGGAAGAGGAGCACAGATACGCAGTATTTT. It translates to CASSSPGKRSTDTQYF. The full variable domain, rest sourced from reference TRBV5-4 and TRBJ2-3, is ETGVTQSPTHLIKTRGQQVTLRCSSQSGHNTVSWYQQALGQGPQFIFQYYREEENGRGNFPPRFSGLQFPNYSSELNVNALELDDSALYLCASSSPGKRSTDTQYFGPGTRLTVL.

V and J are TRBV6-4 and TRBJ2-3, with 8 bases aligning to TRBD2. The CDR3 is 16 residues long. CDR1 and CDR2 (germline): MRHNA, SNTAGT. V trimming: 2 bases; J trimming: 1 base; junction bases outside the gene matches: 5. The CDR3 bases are TGTGCCAGCAGTGACGACGCGGGGGGTGGCACAGATACGCAGTATTTT. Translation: CASSDDAGGGTDTQYF.

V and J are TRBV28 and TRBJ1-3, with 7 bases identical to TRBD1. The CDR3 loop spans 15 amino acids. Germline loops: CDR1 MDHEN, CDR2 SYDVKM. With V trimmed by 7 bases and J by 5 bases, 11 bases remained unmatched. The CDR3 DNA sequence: TGTGCCAGCACCCAACGGAGGGGGCATCGAAACACCATATATTTT. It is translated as CASTQRRGHRNTIYF.

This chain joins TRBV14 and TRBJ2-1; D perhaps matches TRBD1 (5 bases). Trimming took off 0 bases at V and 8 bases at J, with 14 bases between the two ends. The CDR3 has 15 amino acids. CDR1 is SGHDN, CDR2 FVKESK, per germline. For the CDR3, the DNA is TGTGCCAGCAGCCAAGACGGCAGGGTGTACGATGAGCAGTTCTTC. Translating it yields CASSQDGRVYDEQFF.

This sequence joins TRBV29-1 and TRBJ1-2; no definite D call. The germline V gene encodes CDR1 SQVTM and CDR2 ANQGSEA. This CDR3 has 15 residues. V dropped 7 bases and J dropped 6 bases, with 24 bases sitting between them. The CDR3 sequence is CSAGPRLSPYNGYTF. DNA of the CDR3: TGCAGCGCCGGCCCTCGACTGTCACCATATAATGGCTACACCTTC.

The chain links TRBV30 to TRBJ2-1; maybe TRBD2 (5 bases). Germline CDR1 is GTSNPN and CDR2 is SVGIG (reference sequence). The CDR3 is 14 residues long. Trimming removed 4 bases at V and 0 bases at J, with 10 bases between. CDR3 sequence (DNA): TGTGCCTGGAATCGGGGTCGCTCCTACAATGAGCAGTTCTTC. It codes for CAWNRGRSYNEQFF.

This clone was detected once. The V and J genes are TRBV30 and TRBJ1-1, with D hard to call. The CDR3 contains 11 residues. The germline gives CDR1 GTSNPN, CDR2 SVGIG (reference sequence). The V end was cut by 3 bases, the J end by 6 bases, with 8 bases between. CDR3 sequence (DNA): TGTGCCTGGAGCGGTCTGGCTGAAGCTTTCTTT. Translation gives CAWSGLAEAFF.

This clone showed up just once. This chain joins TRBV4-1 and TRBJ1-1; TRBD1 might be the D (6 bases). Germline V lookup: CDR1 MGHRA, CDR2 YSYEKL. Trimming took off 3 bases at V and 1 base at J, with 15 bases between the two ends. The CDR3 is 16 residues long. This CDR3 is CASSQGGGKQNTEAFF. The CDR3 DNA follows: TGCGCCAGCAGCCAGGGGGGGGGCAAACAGAACACTGAAGCTTTCTTT.

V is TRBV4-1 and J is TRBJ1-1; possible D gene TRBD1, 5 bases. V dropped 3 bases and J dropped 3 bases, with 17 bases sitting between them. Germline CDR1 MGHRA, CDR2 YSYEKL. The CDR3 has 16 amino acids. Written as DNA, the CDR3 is TGCGCCAGCAGCCAGACAGTCGATAAGGGGTACACTGAAGCTTTCTTT. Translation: CASSQTVDKGYTEAFF.

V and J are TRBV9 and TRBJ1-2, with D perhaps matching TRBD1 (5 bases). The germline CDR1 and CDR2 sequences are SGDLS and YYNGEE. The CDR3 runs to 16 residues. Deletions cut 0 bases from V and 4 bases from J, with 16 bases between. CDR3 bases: TGTGCCAGCAGCGTAGTAGCGGGGGGGATACCCTATGGCTACACCTTC. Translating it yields CASSVVAGGIPYGYTF.

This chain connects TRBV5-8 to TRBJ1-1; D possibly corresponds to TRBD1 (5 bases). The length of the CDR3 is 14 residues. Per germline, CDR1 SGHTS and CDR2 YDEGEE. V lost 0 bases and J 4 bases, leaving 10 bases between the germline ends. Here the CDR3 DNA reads TGTGCCAGCAGCTTGGGTTCGGGGGGCACTGAAGCTTTCTTT. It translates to CASSLGSGGTEAFF. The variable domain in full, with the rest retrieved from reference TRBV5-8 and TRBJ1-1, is EAGVTQSPTHLIKTRGQQATLRCSPISGHTSVYWYQQALGLGLQFLLWYDEGEERNRGNFPPRFSGRQFPNYSSELNVNALELEDSALYLCASSLGSGGTEAFFGQGTRLTVV.

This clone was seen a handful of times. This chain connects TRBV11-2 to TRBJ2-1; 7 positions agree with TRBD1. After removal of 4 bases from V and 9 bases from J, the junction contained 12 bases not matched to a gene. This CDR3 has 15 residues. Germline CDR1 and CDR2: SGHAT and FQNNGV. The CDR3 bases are TGTGCCAGCAGCTCGGCCAGGACAGGAGCAGCTGAGCAGTTCTTC. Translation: CASSSARTGAAEQFF.

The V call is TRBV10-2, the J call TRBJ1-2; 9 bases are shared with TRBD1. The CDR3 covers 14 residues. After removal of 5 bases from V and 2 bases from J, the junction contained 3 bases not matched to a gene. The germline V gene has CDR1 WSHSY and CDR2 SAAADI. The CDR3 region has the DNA TGCGCCAGCAGTACCGGGACAGGGAACTATGGCTACACCTTC. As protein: CASSTGTGNYGYTF.

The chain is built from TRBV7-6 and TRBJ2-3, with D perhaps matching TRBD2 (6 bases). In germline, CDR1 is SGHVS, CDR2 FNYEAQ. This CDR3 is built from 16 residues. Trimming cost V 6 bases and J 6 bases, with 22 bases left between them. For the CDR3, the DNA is TGTGCCAGCAGTCAGGGAGGTCGCAGGGTGGGCGATACGCAGTATTTT. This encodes CASSQGGRRVGDTQYF.

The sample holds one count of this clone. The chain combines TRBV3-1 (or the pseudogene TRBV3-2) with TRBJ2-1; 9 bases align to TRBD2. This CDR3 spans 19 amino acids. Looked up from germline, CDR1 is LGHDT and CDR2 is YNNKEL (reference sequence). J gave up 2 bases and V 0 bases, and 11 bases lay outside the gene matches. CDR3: CASSQDGGLAMKPYNEQFF. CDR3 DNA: TGTGCCAGCAGCCAAGACGGCGGACTAGCGATGAAGCCCTACAATGAGCAGTTCTTC.

Here the CDR3 reads CANDLDRINEKLFF. The DNA of the CDR3 is TGTGCCAACGACCTGGACAGGATCAATGAAAAACTGTTTTTT. The rearrangement links TRBV9 to TRBJ1-4; 7 nucleotides match TRBD1. The V segment lost 9 bases and the J segment 5 bases; nucleotides outside the gene matches: 10. The CDR3 length is 14 residues. The V gene's germline CDR1 is SGDLS and CDR2 YYNGEE.

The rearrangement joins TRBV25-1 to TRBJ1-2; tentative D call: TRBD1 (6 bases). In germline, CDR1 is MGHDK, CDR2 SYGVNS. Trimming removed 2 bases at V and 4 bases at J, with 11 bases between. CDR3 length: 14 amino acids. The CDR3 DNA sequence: TGTGCCAGCAGTGAACGGGGCAGGGGCTATGGCTACACCTTC. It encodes CASSERGRGYGYTF.

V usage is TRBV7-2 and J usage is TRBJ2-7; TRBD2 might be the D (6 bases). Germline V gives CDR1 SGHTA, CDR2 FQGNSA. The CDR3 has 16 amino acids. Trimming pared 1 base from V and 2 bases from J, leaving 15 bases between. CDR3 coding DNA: TGTGCCAGCAGCTTAGGGAGCGGGCGAACTACCTACGAGCAGTACTTC. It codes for CASSLGSGRTTYEQYF.

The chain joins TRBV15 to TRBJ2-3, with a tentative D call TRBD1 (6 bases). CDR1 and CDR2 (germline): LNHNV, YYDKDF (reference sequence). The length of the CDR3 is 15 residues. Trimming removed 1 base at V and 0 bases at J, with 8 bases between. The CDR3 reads CATSRGDISTDTQYF. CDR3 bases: TGTGCCACCAGCAGAGGGGACATAAGCACAGATACGCAGTATTTT.

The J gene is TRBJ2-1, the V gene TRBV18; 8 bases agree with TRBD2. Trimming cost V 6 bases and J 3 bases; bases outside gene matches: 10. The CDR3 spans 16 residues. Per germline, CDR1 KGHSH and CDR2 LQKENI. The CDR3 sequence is CASSPTSARVYNEQFF. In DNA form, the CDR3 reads TGTGCCAGCTCGCCGACTAGCGCTCGGGTCTACAATGAGCAGTTCTTC.

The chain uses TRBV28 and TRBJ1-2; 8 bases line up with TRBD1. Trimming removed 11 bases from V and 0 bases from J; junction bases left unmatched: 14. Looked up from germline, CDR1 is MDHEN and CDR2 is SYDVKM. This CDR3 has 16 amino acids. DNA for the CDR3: TGTGCCCACCAGGGGGCAGGGTTATACGCTAACTATGGCTACACCTTC. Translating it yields CAHQGAGLYANYGYTF.